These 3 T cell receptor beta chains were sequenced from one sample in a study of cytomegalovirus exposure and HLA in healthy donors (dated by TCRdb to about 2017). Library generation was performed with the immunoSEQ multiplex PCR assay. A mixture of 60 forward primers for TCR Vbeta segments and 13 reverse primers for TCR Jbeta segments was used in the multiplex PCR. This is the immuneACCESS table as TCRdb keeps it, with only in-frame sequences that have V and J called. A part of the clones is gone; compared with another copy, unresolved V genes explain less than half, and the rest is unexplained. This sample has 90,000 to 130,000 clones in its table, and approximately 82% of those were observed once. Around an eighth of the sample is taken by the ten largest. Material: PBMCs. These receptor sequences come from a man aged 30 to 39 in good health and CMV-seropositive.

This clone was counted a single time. Here the CDR3 DNA reads TGTGCCAGCAGTGTCGGACAGGGGGTAGTAAGGACTGAAGCTTTCTTT. This gives the protein CASSVGQGVVRTEAFF. This chain joins TRBV2 and TRBJ1-1; 10 bases are shared with TRBD1. With V trimmed by 4 bases and J by 5 bases, 10 bases remained unmatched. Germline values: CDR1 SNHLY, CDR2 FYNNEI. CDR3 length: 16 amino acids.

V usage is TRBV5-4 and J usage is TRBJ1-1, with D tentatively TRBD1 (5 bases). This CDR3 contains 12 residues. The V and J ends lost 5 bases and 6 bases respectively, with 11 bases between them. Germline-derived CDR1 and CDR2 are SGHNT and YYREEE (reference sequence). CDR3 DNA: TGTGCCAGCAGTTGGCAGGGCGCTGAAGCTTTCTTT. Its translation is CASSWQGAEAFF.

CDR3 bases: TGTGCCAGCTCACCGCACAGGGAGTCCTACGAGCAGTACTTC. Translating it yields CASSPHRESYEQYF. The chain has TRBV18 and TRBJ2-7; D is possibly TRBD1 (6 bases). In germline, CDR1 is KGHSH, CDR2 LQKENI. This CDR3 spans 14 amino acids. V lost 3 bases and J 1 base, leaving 10 bases between the germline ends.